These 15 T cell receptor beta chains were all obtained from the same sample, sequenced in a study of T cells expressing NK-cell markers. TCRdb reprocessed the 5' RACE reads, keeping one entry per CDR3 protein, no DNA. The sample table sets out 300,000 to 450,000 distinct CDR3 sequences. Material: blood T cells: a sorted CD56 or NKG2C T cell subset, CD4+ or CD8+ T cells, or bulk PBMC T cells (not recorded which). The receptors shown here come from a man aged 18-69 years in good health.

V is TRBV7-8 and J is TRBJ2-2; with no DNA, the TCRdb D assignment of TRBD1 cannot be verified. CDR1 is SGHVS, CDR2 FQNEAQ, per germline. This CDR3 is built from 16 residues. CDR3 protein: CASSSQRGRGTGELFF.

The chain couples TRBV6-1 to TRBJ1-5; the TCRdb D gene call, TRBD1, has no DNA to confirm it. The germline CDR1 and CDR2 sequences are MNHNS and SASEGT. The CDR3 consists of 15 residues. The CDR3: CASRRGRDSNQPQHF.

The CDR3 loop reads CASSLEGLGSPLHF. The chain links TRBV11-2 to TRBJ1-6. The V gene's germline CDR1 is SGHAT and CDR2 FQNNGV. This CDR3 region has 14 residues.

The genes are TRBV5-6 and TRBJ1-5. Germline V gene data show CDR1 as SGHDT and CDR2 as YYEEEE. CDR3 length equals 14 residues. The CDR3: CASSSAQSLQPQHF.

V usage is TRBV7-3 and J usage is TRBJ2-5; TCRdb selects TRBD2, and the lack of DNA leaves this call unchecked. The CDR3 is made up of 16 amino acids. CDR1 is SGHTA and CDR2 is FQGTGA in the germline V gene. The CDR3 region is CASTLHLPGTKETQYF.

The CDR3: CASSLRGGEGGGYTF. This rearrangement joins TRBV5-5 to TRBJ1-2; checking the TCRdb D call of TRBD1 is not possible without DNA. The CDR3 runs 15 residues. Per the germline V gene, CDR1 is SGHKS and CDR2 is YYEKEE (reference sequence). The full variable domain, with the rest looked up from reference TRBV5-5 and TRBJ1-2, is DAGVTQSPTHLIKTRGQQVTLRCSPISGHKSVSWYQQVLGQGPQFIFQYYEKEERGRGNFPDRFSARQFPNYSSELNVNALLLGDSALYLCASSLRGGEGGGYTFGSGTRLTVV.

This chain connects TRBV28 to TRBJ1-5; the D call of TRBD1 rests on TCRdb alone, since no DNA is present to check it. Germline V lookup: CDR1 MDHEN, CDR2 SYDVKM. There are 16 residues in the CDR3. The CDR3 region is CASSLRRRGSNQPQHF.

The J gene is TRBJ2-5, the V gene TRBV9; the D call of TRBD1 rests on TCRdb alone, since no DNA is present to check it. Germline-derived CDR1 and CDR2 are SGDLS and YYNGEE. The CDR3 has 15 amino acids. The CDR3 sequence is CASSLGTADQETQYF.

The chain joins TRBV6-1 to TRBJ2-7; TCRdb designates TRBD1, a call that cannot be tested without DNA. The CDR3 totals 14 residues. In germline, CDR1 is MNHNS, CDR2 SASEGT. CDR3 in amino acids: CASRPPGPRSEQYF.

This chain uses TRBV5-5 with TRBJ2-3; TCRdb outputs TRBD2, but without DNA this stays unchecked. Germline CDR1 is SGHKS and CDR2 is YYEKEE (reference sequence). CDR3 length: 18 residues. The CDR3 loop is CASSLARGSGGLTDTQYF.

The chain uses TRBV30 and TRBJ2-7; checking the TCRdb D call of TRBD1 is not possible without DNA. CDR3 size: 15 residues. Germline-derived CDR1 and CDR2 are GTSNPN and SVGIG (reference sequence). CDR3 sequence: CAWARGQGASYEQYF.

V usage is TRBV5-4 and J usage is TRBJ2-1; TCRdb's D gene call, TRBD2, goes unchecked for lack of DNA. Looked up from germline, CDR1 is SGHNT and CDR2 is YYREEE (reference sequence). The CDR3 sequence is 16 residues long. This chain's CDR3 is CASSHVAGRHYNEQFF.

The chain employs TRBV7-9 and TRBJ1-5; no DNA is available, so the TRBD1 call from TCRdb remains unchecked. CDR1 is SEHNR and CDR2 is FQNEAQ in the germline V gene (reference sequence). CDR3 length: 17 amino acids. The CDR3 is CASSSGRGGGSNQPQHF.

The genes are TRBV18 and TRBJ1-1; TCRdb designates TRBD1, a call that cannot be tested without DNA. This CDR3 has 14 amino acids. Germline CDR1 is KGHSH and CDR2 is LQKENI. CDR3 sequence reads: CASSPGGGNTEAFF.

The chain employs TRBV15 and TRBJ1-3. CDR3 length: 14 residues. Germline V lookup: CDR1 LNHNV, CDR2 YYDKDF (reference sequence). The chain's CDR3 is CATSRDPSGNTIYF.